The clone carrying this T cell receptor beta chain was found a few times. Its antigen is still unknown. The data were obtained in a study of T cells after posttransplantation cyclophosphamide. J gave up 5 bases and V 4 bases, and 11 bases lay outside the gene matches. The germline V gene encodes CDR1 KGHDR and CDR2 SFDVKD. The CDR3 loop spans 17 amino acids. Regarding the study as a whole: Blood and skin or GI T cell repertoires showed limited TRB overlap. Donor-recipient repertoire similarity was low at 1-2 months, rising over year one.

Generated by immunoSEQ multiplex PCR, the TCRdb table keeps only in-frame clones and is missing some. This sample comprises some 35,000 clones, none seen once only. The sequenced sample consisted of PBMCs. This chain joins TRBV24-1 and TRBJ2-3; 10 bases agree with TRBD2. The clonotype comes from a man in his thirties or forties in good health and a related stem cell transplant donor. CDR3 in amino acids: CATSDRGVAGGGDTQYF. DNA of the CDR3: TGTGCCACCAGTGACCGCGGGGTAGCGGGGGGAGGAGATACGCAGTATTTT.